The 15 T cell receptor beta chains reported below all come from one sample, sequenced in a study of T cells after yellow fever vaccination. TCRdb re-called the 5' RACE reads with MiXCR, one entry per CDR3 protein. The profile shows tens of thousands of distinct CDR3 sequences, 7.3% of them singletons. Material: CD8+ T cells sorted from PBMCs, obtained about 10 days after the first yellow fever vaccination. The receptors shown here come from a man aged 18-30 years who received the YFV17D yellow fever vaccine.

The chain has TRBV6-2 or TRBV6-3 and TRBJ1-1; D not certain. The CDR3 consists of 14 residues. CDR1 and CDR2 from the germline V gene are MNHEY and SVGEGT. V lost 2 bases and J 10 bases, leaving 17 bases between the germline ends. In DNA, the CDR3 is TGTGCCAGCAGTTACAGTGGAACCTCCTGGCGAGCTTTCTTT. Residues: CASSYSGTSWRAFF.

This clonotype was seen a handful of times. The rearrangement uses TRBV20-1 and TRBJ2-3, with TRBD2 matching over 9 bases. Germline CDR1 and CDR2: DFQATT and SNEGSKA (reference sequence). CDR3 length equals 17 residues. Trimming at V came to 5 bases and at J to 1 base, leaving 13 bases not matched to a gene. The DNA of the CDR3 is TGCAGTGCTGGAAGGGGAGATAGCGGGGGAGGCACAGATACGCAGTATTTT. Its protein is CSAGRGDSGGGTDTQYF.

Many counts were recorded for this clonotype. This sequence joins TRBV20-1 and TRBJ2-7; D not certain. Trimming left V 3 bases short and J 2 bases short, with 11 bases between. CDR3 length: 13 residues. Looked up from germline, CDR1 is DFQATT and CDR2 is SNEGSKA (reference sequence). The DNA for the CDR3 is TGCAGTGCTAGTTCGTCAGACACCTACGAGCAGTACTTC. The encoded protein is CSASSSDTYEQYF.

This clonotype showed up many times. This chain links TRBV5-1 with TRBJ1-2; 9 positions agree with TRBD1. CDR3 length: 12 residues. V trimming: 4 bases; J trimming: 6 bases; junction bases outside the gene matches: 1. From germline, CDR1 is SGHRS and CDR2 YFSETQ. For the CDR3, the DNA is TGCGCCAGCAGCGGGACAGGGAATGGCTACACCTTC. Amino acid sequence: CASSGTGNGYTF.

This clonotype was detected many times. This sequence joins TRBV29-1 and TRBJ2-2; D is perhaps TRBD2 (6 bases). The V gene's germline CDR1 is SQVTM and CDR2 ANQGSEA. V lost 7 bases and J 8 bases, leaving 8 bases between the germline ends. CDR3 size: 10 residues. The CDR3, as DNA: TGCAGCGCGGGGGAGGGGGAGCTGTTTTTT. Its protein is CSAGEGELFF.

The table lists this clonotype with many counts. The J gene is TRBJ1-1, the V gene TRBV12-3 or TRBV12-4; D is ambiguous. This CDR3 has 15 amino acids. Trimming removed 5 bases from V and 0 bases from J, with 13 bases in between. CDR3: CASSDLLMMNTEAFF. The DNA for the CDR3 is TGTGCCAGCAGTGACCTCCTAATGATGAACACTGAAGCTTTCTTT.

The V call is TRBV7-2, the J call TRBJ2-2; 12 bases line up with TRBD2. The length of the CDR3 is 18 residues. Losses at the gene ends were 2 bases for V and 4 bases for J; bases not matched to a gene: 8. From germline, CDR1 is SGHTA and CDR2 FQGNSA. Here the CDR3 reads CASSLFPLAGGFTGELFF. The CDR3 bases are TGTGCCAGCAGCTTATTTCCGCTAGCGGGGGGGTTCACCGGGGAGCTGTTTTTT.

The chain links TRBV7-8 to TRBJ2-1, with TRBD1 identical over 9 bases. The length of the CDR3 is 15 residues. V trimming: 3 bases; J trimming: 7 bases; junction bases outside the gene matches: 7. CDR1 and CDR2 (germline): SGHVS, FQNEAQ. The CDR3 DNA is TGTGCCAGCAGCTTGGGGACAGGGCTCGGGAATGAGCAGTTCTTC. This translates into CASSLGTGLGNEQFF.

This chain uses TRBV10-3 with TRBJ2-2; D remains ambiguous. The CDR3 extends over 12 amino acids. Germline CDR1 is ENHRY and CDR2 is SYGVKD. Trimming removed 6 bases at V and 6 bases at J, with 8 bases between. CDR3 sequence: CAIRVNSGELFF. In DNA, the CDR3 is TGTGCCATCAGGGTCAATTCCGGGGAGCTGTTTTTT.

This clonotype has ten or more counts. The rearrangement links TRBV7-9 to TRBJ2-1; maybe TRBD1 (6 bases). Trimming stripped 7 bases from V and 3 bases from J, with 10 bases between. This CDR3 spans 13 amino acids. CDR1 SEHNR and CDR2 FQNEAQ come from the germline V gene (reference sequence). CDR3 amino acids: CASTDSNYNEQFF. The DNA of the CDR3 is TGTGCCAGCACGGACAGCAACTACAATGAGCAGTTCTTC.

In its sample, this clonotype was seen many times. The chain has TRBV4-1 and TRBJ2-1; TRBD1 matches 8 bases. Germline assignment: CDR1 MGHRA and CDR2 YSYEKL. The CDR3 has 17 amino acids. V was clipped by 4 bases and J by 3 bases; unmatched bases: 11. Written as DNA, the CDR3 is TGCGCCAGCAGCCTTGGACAGGGAGGCCTTCTCTACAATGAGCAGTTCTTC. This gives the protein CASSLGQGGLLYNEQFF.

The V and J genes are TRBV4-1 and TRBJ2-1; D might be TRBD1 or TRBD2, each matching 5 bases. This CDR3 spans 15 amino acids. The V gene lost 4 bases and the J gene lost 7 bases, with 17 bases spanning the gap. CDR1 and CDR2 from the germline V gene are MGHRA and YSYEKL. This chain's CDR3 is CASSLSGTPLNEQFF. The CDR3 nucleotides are TGCGCCAGCAGCCTCTCCGGGACCCCCTTGAATGAGCAGTTCTTC.

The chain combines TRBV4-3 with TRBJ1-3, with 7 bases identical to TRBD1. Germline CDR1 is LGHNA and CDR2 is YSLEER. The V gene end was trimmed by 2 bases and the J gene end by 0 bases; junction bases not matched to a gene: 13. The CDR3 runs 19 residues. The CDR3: CASSQKAGDSSSSGNTIYF. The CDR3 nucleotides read TGCGCCAGCAGCCAAAAAGCTGGGGACAGTTCTAGCTCTGGAAACACCATATATTTT.

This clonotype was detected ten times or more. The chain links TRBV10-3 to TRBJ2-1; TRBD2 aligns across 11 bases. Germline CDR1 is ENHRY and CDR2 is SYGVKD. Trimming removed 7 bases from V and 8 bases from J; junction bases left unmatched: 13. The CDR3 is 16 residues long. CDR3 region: CAINQEPGLAADEQFF. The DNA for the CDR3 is TGTGCCATCAACCAAGAGCCGGGACTAGCGGCCGATGAGCAGTTCTTC.

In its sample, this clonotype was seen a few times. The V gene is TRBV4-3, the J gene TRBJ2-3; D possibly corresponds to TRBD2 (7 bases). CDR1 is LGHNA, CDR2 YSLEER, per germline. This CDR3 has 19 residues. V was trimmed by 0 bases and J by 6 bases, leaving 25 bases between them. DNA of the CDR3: TGCGCCAGCAGCCAAGATCGAAACTACGGGGGGCAACTTTTGGATACGCAGTATTTT. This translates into CASSQDRNYGGQLLDTQYF.